A single sample gave rise to the 14 T cell receptor beta chains below, sequenced in a study of T-cell reconstitution after alpha-beta-depleted transplantation in children. The library targeted TCRbeta and was prepared with unique molecular identifiers. Each CDR3 protein gets one entry after TCRdb re-called the PCR reads with MiXCR. The sample gives 800,000 to 1,000,000 distinct CDR3 sequences, about 26% of which show up once; under 30% is in the top ten. Sequencing was performed on PBMCs, mostly from graft donor cells, taken 360 days after TCRalphabeta/CD19-depleted stem cell transplant. These TCRs come from a boy under two years old who had a stem cell transplant for SCID, so the T cells may come from the graft donor.

CDR3 amino acids: CASSVTAGVTDTQYF. In DNA form, the CDR3 reads TGTGCCAGCAGCGTAACTGCGGGGGTCACAGATACGCAGTATTTT. V gene TRBV9 combines with J gene TRBJ2-3; 7 bases are a match to TRBD2. CDR1 and CDR2 from the germline V gene are SGDLS and YYNGEE. The CDR3 runs 15 residues. V lost 1 base, J lost 2 bases, and 4 bases stayed unmatched.

The V gene is TRBV28, the J gene TRBJ1-6, with no clear D. The germline gives CDR1 MDHEN, CDR2 SYDVKM. The CDR3 is 17 residues long. The ends were cut back, 5 bases at V and 0 bases at J, with 14 bases in the middle. CDR3 protein: CASSPGPSGSYNSPLHF. Written as DNA, the CDR3 is TGTGCCAGCAGTCCCGGGCCCAGCGGCTCCTATAATTCACCCCTCCACTTT.

The V call is TRBV7-2, the J call TRBJ2-3, with 10 bases identical to TRBD2. Looked up from germline, CDR1 is SGHTA and CDR2 is FQGNSA. The CDR3 totals 15 residues. V trimming: 5 bases; J trimming: 5 bases; junction bases outside the gene matches: 7. CDR3 sequence (DNA): TGTGCCAGCAGCCCTAGCGGGGGAAAAGGAGATACGCAGTATTTT. This encodes CASSPSGGKGDTQYF.

This clonotype was seen ten or more times. The gene calls are TRBV24-1 and TRBJ2-1; D is possibly TRBD2 (6 bases). Germline assignment: CDR1 KGHDR and CDR2 SFDVKD. Trimming left V 4 bases short and J 3 bases short, with 15 bases between. The CDR3 loop spans 16 amino acids. The CDR3 loop is CATSDFRGTGYNEQFF. The CDR3 nucleotides are TGTGCCACCAGTGACTTCCGAGGGACTGGCTACAATGAGCAGTTCTTC.

The rearrangement uses TRBV10-3 and TRBJ2-3; 7 nucleotides line up with TRBD2. The CDR3 has 15 amino acids. V lost 6 bases to trimming and J lost 0 bases; unmatched junction nucleotides: 6. Looked up from germline, CDR1 is ENHRY and CDR2 is SYGVKD. CDR3 coding DNA: TGTGCCATCAGGACGGGGGGACTGAGCACAGATACGCAGTATTTT. As protein: CAIRTGGLSTDTQYF.

In its sample, this clonotype was seen a few times. The V call is TRBV20-1, the J call TRBJ2-5; 7 bases align to TRBD1. CDR1 is DFQATT and CDR2 is SNEGSKA in the germline V gene (reference sequence). The CDR3 covers 12 residues. The ends lost 6 bases at V and 1 base at J; junction bases unmatched: 2. This CDR3 is CSAAGGQETQYF. CDR3 DNA: TGCAGTGCCGCAGGGGGCCAAGAGACCCAGTACTTC.

The rearrangement joins TRBV24-1 to TRBJ2-3; D possibly corresponds to TRBD2 (5 bases). CDR3 length: 16 amino acids. Germline loops: CDR1 KGHDR, CDR2 SFDVKD. V was trimmed by 2 bases and J by 4 bases, leaving 15 bases between them. The CDR3 region is CATSDSMAGPADTQYF. For the CDR3, the DNA is TGTGCCACCAGTGATTCAATGGCGGGTCCGGCAGATACGCAGTATTTT.

In this sample, this clonotype turned up a few times. The chain recombines TRBV5-1 with TRBJ2-1, with a possible D match to TRBD1 (6 bases). This CDR3 has 14 residues. Trimming took 8 bases from V and 0 from J, leaving 12 bases between them. The germline gives CDR1 SGHRS, CDR2 YFSETQ. The CDR3 protein is CASRQASSYNEQFF. In DNA, the CDR3 is TGCGCCAGTAGACAGGCGAGCTCCTACAATGAGCAGTTCTTC.

The chain couples TRBV4-1 to TRBJ2-7; D is unclear. Germline V lookup: CDR1 MGHRA, CDR2 YSYEKL. The CDR3 has 15 residues. Between the trimmed V and J ends, which lost 1 base and 2 bases, there was a span of 12 bases. For the CDR3, the DNA is TGCGCCAGCAGCCAAGGCCCTACGGATACCTACGAGCAGTACTTC. It is translated as CASSQGPTDTYEQYF.

The chain combines TRBV27 with TRBJ1-5; 8 bases align to TRBD1. CDR3 length equals 14 residues. J gave up 4 bases and V 7 bases, and 6 bases lay outside the gene matches. Germline values: CDR1 MNHEY, CDR2 SMNVEV (reference sequence). The chain's CDR3 is CASTRQGPNQPQHF. In DNA, the CDR3 is TGTGCCAGCACCCGACAGGGGCCTAATCAGCCCCAGCATTTT.

This sequence joins TRBV6-1 and TRBJ2-7; D gene uncertain. The CDR3 covers 14 residues. The V end was cut by 8 bases, the J end by 7 bases, with 21 bases between. Germline V gene sequence: CDR1 MNHNS, CDR2 SASEGT. CDR3 nucleotides: TGTGCCAGCTCACGCCCGGGCAATCGACGGGAGCAGTACTTC. Its protein is CASSRPGNRREQYF.

The table lists this clonotype with a few counts. This chain uses TRBV6-5 with TRBJ1-2, with a tentative D call TRBD1 (6 bases). V lost 6 bases to trimming and J lost 12 bases, with 17 bases between them. CDR1 MNHEY and CDR2 SVGAGI come from the germline V gene. The CDR3 has 12 residues. CDR3 sequence: CASRGLRGPNTF. The CDR3 bases are TGTGCCAGCAGAGGTCTCAGGGGACCCAACACCTTC.

V gene TRBV4-1 combines with J gene TRBJ2-3; D not resolved. Trimming removed 6 bases from V and 2 bases from J, with 12 bases in between. CDR3 length: 14 amino acids. The germline gives CDR1 MGHRA, CDR2 YSYEKL. CDR3 loop: CASRLTPVTDTQYF. The CDR3 DNA is TGCGCCAGCAGGCTTACACCTGTCACAGATACGCAGTATTTT.

The chain is built from TRBV2 and TRBJ1-5; 7 bases match TRBD1. Looked up from germline, CDR1 is SNHLY and CDR2 is FYNNEI. This CDR3 is built from 17 residues. With 5 bases clipped from V and 3 bases from J, the junction kept 13 bases outside the gene matches. The CDR3 DNA is TGTGCCAGCAGTTCTCGACAGGGAGTGGGGTACAATCAGCCCCAGCATTTT. Protein: CASSSRQGVGYNQPQHF.